The text below deals with one TCR beta chain. Its specificity is unknown. Looked up from germline, CDR1 is ENHRY and CDR2 is SYGVKD. The CDR3 loop spans 13 amino acids. Trimming removed 4 bases from V and 12 bases from J, with 18 bases in between. These data belong to a study of T cells in Graves' hyperthyroidism and ophthalmopathy. Amplification targeted TCR beta CDR3 regions from RNA transcripts. The TCR CDR3 was amplified in a first-round RT-PCR using the HTBI primer set. TCRdb recomputed calls from the multiplex PCR reads with MiXCR, one row per CDR3 protein. The table includes a few hundred thousand distinct CDR3 sequences, roughly 50% detected once. Graves' hyperthyroidism showing no ophthalmopathy progression within 18 months was considered stable. Study-level findings and limits: Expanded thyroid clonotypes (above 0.001) were mostly also found in blood. In the analysis, a 13 V-J model separated ophthalmopathy from stable hyperthyroidism. Model predictions of ophthalmopathy came a median approximately 6.5 months before onset.

Specimen: peripheral blood or thyroid tissue (not recorded which). The rearrangement uses TRBV10-3 and TRBJ1-2, with unresolved D. This clonotype was sampled from a woman between 18 and 29 years old with Graves' hyperthyroidism. CDR3: CAISVAGIAWHTF. The CDR3 DNA reads TGTGCCATCAGTGTGGCGGGGATAGCCTGGCACACCTTC.